This T cell receptor beta chain was sequenced during a study of blood T cell repertoires in COVID-19. Study-wide context: Material from acute and convalescent COVID-19 was sourced from the United States, Italy and Spain. T cells, B-cell-depleted T cells, or PBMCs provided the cDNA or gDNA that served as material.

Per the original data handling: It was from reference gene primer amplification that nucleated cell counts were estimated. Method: immunoSEQ multiplex PCR; TCRdb's copy keeps in-frame clones and lacks some. From that table come the V and J calls and clone size; the DNA was used to work out D and trimming. The sample has about 250,000 clones, about 86% seen once; the top ten hold more than 6.5%. This TCR was recovered from a man aged 35 to 55 with active or convalescent COVID-19. What was sequenced was peripheral blood.

The CDR3 protein is CASSLRRETQYF. CDR3 bases: TGTGCCAGCAGTTTGAGGAGGGAGACCCAGTACTTC. The rearrangement joins TRBV12-3 or TRBV12-4 to TRBJ2-5; perhaps TRBD2 as D (5 bases). CDR3 size: 12 residues. The V and J ends lost 3 bases and 5 bases respectively, with 7 bases between them.